These 22 T cell receptor beta chains were sequenced from one sample in a study of OX40 agonist ivuxolimab in advanced cancers. Assay: immunoSEQ multiplex PCR; the TCRdb copy retains only in-frame clones and omits some. The table includes roughly 32,000 clones, about 90% detected once. Sequenced material: CD4+ or CD8+ T cells sorted from blood, taken in a trial of the OX40 agonist ivuxolimab. These TCRs come from an adult with an advanced solid tumor such as melanoma, head and neck, liver or kidney cancer.

The rearrangement joins TRBV5-1 to TRBJ2-2; perhaps TRBD1 as D (6 bases). V gave up 7 bases and J gave up 0 bases, with 10 bases separating them. Germline V gene data show CDR1 as SGHRS and CDR2 as YFSETQ. The CDR3 covers 14 residues. The CDR3 DNA reads TGCGCCAGCTTGGGACAACCGAACACCGGGGAGCTGTTTTTT. Translating gives CASLGQPNTGELFF.

The genes are TRBV5-6 and TRBJ2-5, with no clear D. V was trimmed by 0 bases and J by 5 bases, leaving 2 bases between them. The germline V gene has CDR1 SGHDT and CDR2 YYEEEE. This CDR3 is built from 11 residues. Here the CDR3 DNA reads TGTGCCAGCAGCTTGGCCGAGACCCAGTACTTC. As protein: CASSLAETQYF.

This chain links TRBV18 with TRBJ2-7; weak D call: TRBD1 (6 bases). The CDR3 runs to 14 residues. Germline lookup yields CDR1 KGHSH and CDR2 LQKENI. Trimming took off 4 bases at V and 0 bases at J, with 10 bases between the two ends. The CDR3 coding sequence is TGTGCCAGCTCACAAACAGGGACCTCCTACGAGCAGTACTTC. Its translation is CASSQTGTSYEQYF.

The chain links TRBV28 to TRBJ1-1, with 7 bases lining up with TRBD1. The ends lost 5 bases at V and 1 base at J; junction bases unmatched: 10. The CDR3 runs to 16 residues. Looked up from germline, CDR1 is MDHEN and CDR2 is SYDVKM. CDR3 DNA: TGTGCCAGCAGTCCCGACAGGGCCAGGAGGAACACTGAAGCTTTCTTT. Translating gives CASSPDRARRNTEAFF. The variable domain in full, with the rest retrieved from reference TRBV28 and TRBJ1-1, is DVKVTQSSRYLVKRTGEKVFLECVQDMDHENMFWYRQDPGLGLRLIYFSYDVKMKEKGDIPEGYSVSREKKERFSLILESASTNQTSMYLCASSPDRARRNTEAFFGQGTRLTVV.

DNA of the CDR3: TGTGCCAGCAGCGCGAGACATCCCGGTTCCTCCGGGGAGCTGTTTTTT. Its protein is CASSARHPGSSGELFF. This chain links TRBV9 with TRBJ2-2; D remains ambiguous. Per germline, CDR1 SGDLS and CDR2 YYNGEE. V was shortened by 3 bases and J by 6 bases, with 18 bases between the two germline ends. The CDR3 is 16 residues long.

The genes are TRBV19 and TRBJ1-5; 7 bases align to TRBD1. Germline values: CDR1 LNHDA, CDR2 SQIVND (reference sequence). This CDR3 is built from 13 residues. The V segment lost 10 bases and the J segment 6 bases; nucleotides outside the gene matches: 9. DNA of the CDR3: TGTGCCACCTCGGCGGCAGGGGGTCAGCCCCAGCATTTT. Translated, it gives CATSAAGGQPQHF.

V is TRBV6-5 and J is TRBJ1-4; D remains ambiguous. The CDR3 is 12 residues long. V lost 2 bases to trimming and J lost 8 bases, with 6 bases between them. Germline CDR1 MNHEY, CDR2 SVGAGI. The CDR3 region is CASSYRSEKLFF. The CDR3 coding sequence is TGTGCCAGCAGTTACCGATCGGAAAAACTGTTTTTT.

The chain couples TRBV30 to TRBJ1-5; D gene ambiguous. V dropped 0 bases and J dropped 3 bases, with 9 bases sitting between them. The CDR3 is made up of 14 amino acids. Germline V gene lookup returns CDR1 GTSNPN and CDR2 SVGIG (reference sequence). Here the CDR3 reads CAWSVGQDNQPQHF. DNA of the CDR3: TGTGCCTGGAGTGTAGGGCAGGACAATCAGCCCCAGCATTTT.

This chain links TRBV30 with TRBJ1-1; D possibly corresponds to TRBD1 (5 bases). The V and J ends lost 7 bases and 1 base respectively, with 10 bases between them. This CDR3 has 12 residues. Per germline, CDR1 GTSNPN and CDR2 SVGIG (reference sequence). The CDR3 region has the DNA TGTGCCTCGGCCGGGGCGAACACTGAAGCTTTCTTT. Amino acid sequence: CASAGANTEAFF.

The chain uses TRBV5-5 and TRBJ2-5; D might be TRBD2 (6 bases). CDR1 is SGHKS and CDR2 is YYEKEE in the germline V gene (reference sequence). Trimming removed 4 bases at V and 1 base at J, with 11 bases between. The length of the CDR3 is 14 residues. The CDR3 coding sequence is TGTGCCAGCAGCCCTACTAGCACCCAAGAGACCCAGTACTTC. Protein: CASSPTSTQETQYF.

The chain joins TRBV7-8 to TRBJ2-7; no clear D gene. The length of the CDR3 is 13 residues. The germline gives CDR1 SGHVS, CDR2 FQNEAQ. V was pared by 0 bases and J by 5 bases, with 8 bases between. Here the CDR3 DNA reads TGTGCCAGCAGCTTAGCGGTGGGGAACGAGCAGTACTTC. Translated, it gives CASSLAVGNEQYF.

The V and J genes are TRBV29-1 and TRBJ2-4, with 12 bases lining up with TRBD2. CDR3 size: 15 residues. Germline lookup yields CDR1 SQVTM and CDR2 ANQGSEA. Trimming cost V 4 bases and J 0 bases; bases outside gene matches: 1. The DNA for the CDR3 is TGCAGCGTTGGGGGACTAGCGGGAGCCAAAAACATTCAGTACTTC. Residues: CSVGGLAGAKNIQYF.

The chain employs TRBV27 and TRBJ2-3; D remains ambiguous. V gave up 2 bases and J gave up 2 bases, with 2 bases separating them. Germline V gene lookup returns CDR1 MNHEY and CDR2 SMNVEV (reference sequence). The CDR3 is 12 residues long. Here the CDR3 reads CASSLDTDTQYF. CDR3 DNA sequence: TGTGCCAGCAGTTTAGACACAGATACGCAGTATTTT.

The rearrangement joins TRBV18 to TRBJ2-7, with 7 bases fitting TRBD2. Trimming removed 2 bases from V and 0 bases from J; junction bases left unmatched: 10. Germline CDR1 is KGHSH and CDR2 is LQKENI. The CDR3 consists of 17 residues. Written as DNA, the CDR3 is TGTGCCAGCTCACCAGGCCGGTTTGGCGGGAGCTCCTACGAGCAGTACTTC. Translating it yields CASSPGRFGGSSYEQYF.

V is TRBV11-2 and J is TRBJ1-2; 10 positions match TRBD1. There are 15 residues in the CDR3. The germline V gene encodes CDR1 SGHAT and CDR2 FQNNGV. V shed 1 base, J shed 3 bases, and the junction held 2 bases outside the gene matches. CDR3 DNA: TGTGCCAGCAGCTTAGGGGGACAGGGGTACTATGGCTACACCTTC. It is translated as CASSLGGQGYYGYTF.

The gene calls are TRBV28 and TRBJ1-1; 9 nucleotides line up with TRBD1. Trimming at V came to 3 bases and at J to 4 bases, leaving 6 bases not matched to a gene. CDR3 size: 15 residues. From germline, CDR1 is MDHEN and CDR2 SYDVKM. This chain's CDR3 is CASSLGTGISTEAFF. The CDR3 region has the DNA TGTGCCAGCAGTTTGGGGACAGGGATCAGCACTGAAGCTTTCTTT.

The V call is TRBV5-8, the J call TRBJ1-5, with TRBD1 matching 8 bases. The CDR3 is 14 amino acids. V was pared by 4 bases and J by 9 bases, with 9 bases of the junction left unmatched. Germline CDR1 SGHTS, CDR2 YDEGEE. Here the CDR3 reads CASSLGQVAWPQHF. The CDR3 region has the DNA TGTGCCAGCAGCCTGGGACAGGTAGCCTGGCCCCAGCATTTT.

CDR3 sequence (DNA): TGTGCCAGCAGAAGTTTGGGGGACACTGAAGCTTTCTTT. Residues: CASRSLGDTEAFF. The chain couples TRBV5-5 to TRBJ1-1; a weak D match, TRBD1 (5 bases). V was cut by 5 bases and J by 3 bases, with 11 bases left in between. The CDR3 extends over 13 amino acids. CDR1 SGHKS and CDR2 YYEKEE come from the germline V gene (reference sequence).

The chain employs TRBV9 and TRBJ1-4; TRBD1 matches 8 bases. The CDR3 sequence is 17 residues long. CDR1 is SGDLS and CDR2 is YYNGEE in the germline V gene. J lost 3 bases, V lost 4 bases, and 11 bases had no gene match. CDR3 nucleotides: TGTGCCAGCAGCCTTGGACAGGGAGGGGTGGCTAATGAAAAACTGTTTTTT. Its translation: CASSLGQGGVANEKLFF.

This chain connects TRBV7-8 to TRBJ2-5, with 12 bases aligning to TRBD2. Losses at the gene ends were 5 bases for V and 2 bases for J; bases not matched to a gene: 6. This CDR3 has 16 residues. Germline CDR1 and CDR2: SGHVS and FQNEAQ. CDR3 DNA sequence: TGTGCCAGCAGCGAAACTAGCGGGAGGCCTCAAGAGACCCAGTACTTC. Encoded protein: CASSETSGRPQETQYF.

The V gene is TRBV7-2, the J gene TRBJ2-1; no firm D call. The V and J ends lost 1 base and 5 bases respectively, with 6 bases between them. The germline CDR1 and CDR2 sequences are SGHTA and FQGNSA. The CDR3 has 13 residues. The CDR3 bases are TGTGCCAGCAGCTTAGGACCCGACAATGAGCAGTTCTTC. Translation gives CASSLGPDNEQFF.

The genes are TRBV7-2 and TRBJ2-1, with 9 bases identical to TRBD2. This CDR3 has 15 amino acids. The germline V gene has CDR1 SGHTA and CDR2 FQGNSA. V dropped 6 bases and J dropped 2; count of bases not matched to a gene: 5. CDR3 sequence (DNA): TGTGCCAGCAGGGCAGCTAGCGGGACCTACAATGAGCAGTTCTTC. Amino acids: CASRAASGTYNEQFF. The full variable domain, in which reference TRBV7-2 and TRBJ2-1 provide the parts outside the CDR3, is GAGVSQSPSNKVTEKGKDVELRCDPISGHTALYWYRQSLGQGLEFLIYFQGNSAPDKSGLPSDRFSAERTGGSVSTLTIQRTQQEDSAVYLCASRAASGTYNEQFFGPGTRLTVL.